Listed below are T cell receptor beta chains from one sample, sequenced in a study of graft-versus-host responses after intestinal transplantation. Some clones are missing from TCRdb's copy, which holds only in-frame ones; the method was immunoSEQ multiplex PCR. The sample consists of 65,000 to 90,000 clones, 70% to 90% of them appearing once. These receptors have no known antigen. This specimen consisted of unstimulated CD8+ T cells sorted from spleen or lymph node cells, obtained before intestinal transplant. The receptor set was obtained from a human donor who received an intestinal transplant. The CDR3 runs from the conserved cysteine through the conserved F or W.

19 | TRBJ2-7 | TRBV5-8 | CASSLVIGLGDTLSYEQYF
14 | TRBJ2-7 | TRBV9 | CASSRDRANYEQYF
18 | TRBJ1-1 | TRBV19 | CASSIDLGPGVMNTEAFF
11 | NA | TRBV5-3 | CAKTPSYEQYF
17 | TRBJ2-3 | TRBV13 | CASSLRPSGSGTDTQYF
14 | TRBJ2-7 | TRBV19 | CASSPGQHSYEQYF
15 | TRBJ2-3 | TRBV9 | CASSAYGEGTDTQYF
18 | TRBJ2-3 | TRBV10-3 | CAISEGTSGGPLPDTQYF
12 | TRBJ2-7 | TRBV7-9 | CASSLDTYEQYF
13 | TRBJ1-5 | TRBV10-3 | CAIRSEVGQPQHF
17 | TRBJ1-1 | TRBV30 | CAWSQIPLDSANTEAFF
11 | TRBJ1-1 | TRBV5-1 | CASSADSEAFF
9 | TRBJ2-7 | TRBV25-1 | CATYKKQYF
15 | TRBJ1-1 | TRBV7-2 | CASSLVAGGNTEAFF
17 | TRBJ1-1 | TRBV28 | CASSYEPVAQGCTEAFF
13 | TRBJ1-2 | TRBV6-6 | CASIQQNSYGYTF
17 | TRBJ1-6 | TRBV27 | CASSPGTENYYNSPLHF
15 | TRBJ2-5 | TRBV28 | CASSLRGRVVETQYF
21 | TRBJ2-7 | TRBV28 | CASSTATSGRQGASTAYEQYF
18 | TRBJ2-1 | TRBV5-1 | CASSFAGTSGSSYNEQFF
18 | TRBJ2-2 | TRBV9 | CASSVGRRQFKNTGELFF
9 | TRBJ1-2 | TRBV20-1 | CSAFYGYTF
15 | TRBJ1-4 | TRBV4-1 | CASSQVTGALEKLFF
14 | TRBJ1-2 | TRBV18 | CASSPTGPKDGYTF
14 | TRBJ1-5 | TRBV6-1 | CASSVGDGNQPQHF
14 | TRBJ1-5 | TRBV28 | CASSWGREHQPQHF
13 | TRBJ2-2 | TRBV6-1 | CASSATSTGELFF
15 | TRBJ1-2 | TRBV18 | CASSPLVGAWAGYTF
15 | TRBJ2-7 | TRBV6-1 | CASSEGVAGAYEQYF
15 | TRBJ2-1 | TRBV7-6 | CASSLLGQGENEQFF